Below, one TCR beta chain is given with its context. Its antigen is currently not known. Base-call qualities are not available, and no considerably larger clone is one nucleotide away. In the germline V gene (reference sequence), CDR1 corresponds to SGHNT and CDR2 to YYREEE. The CDR3 contains 15 residues, cysteine and phenylalanine counted. Only CDR3 DNA remains: 45 bases, in frame from the first base. V is trimmed back by 0 bases and J by 4 bases, and the junction contains 2 bases that no gene match accounts for. The trial excluded patients who had a history of autoimmune disease or were on systemic immunosuppression. Peripheral blood for TCR sequencing was collected from all dose cohorts at baseline, on cycle 4 day 1, and on cycle 7 day 1. The samples were taken from a phase I, first-in-human, multicenter, open-label dose-escalation trial of ivuxolimab. Adults with locally advanced or metastatic melanoma, renal cell, hepatocellular, or head and neck squamous cell carcinoma were enrolled in the trial. CD4+ and CD8+ T cells were sorted separately from peripheral blood before TCR sequencing.

This specimen belongs to a study of OX40 agonist ivuxolimab in advanced cancers. Background on the whole study: Ivuxolimab was an agonistic, fully human IgG2 monoclonal antibody directed against OX40 (CD134), a costimulatory receptor. Prior anti-PD-1, anti-PD-L1 or anti-CTLA-4 therapy was permitted, and 35% to 40% of dose-escalation patients had received checkpoint inhibitors. The monotherapy dose-escalation portion (N ≈ 52 patients) of the phase I ivuxolimab trial is reported in the paper. Intravenous ivuxolimab was administered to patients every 2 weeks at six dose levels: 0.01, 0.1, 0.3, 1.5, 3 and 10 mg/kg. Three dose-escalation patients achieved partial responses, one with hepatocellular carcinoma and two with cutaneous melanoma. The purpose of peripheral TCRbeta sequencing was to test whether ivuxolimab changed TCR sequence diversity and led to clonal T-cell expansion. Of the approximately 50 patients in dose escalation, about 20 had hepatocellular carcinoma, about 15 had melanoma, 9 had renal cell carcinoma and 9 had head and neck cancer. In the dose-escalation cohort, around 80% of patients were male, and the mean age was around 60 years with a range of roughly 23 to 79.

Results and caveats for the whole study, not just this receptor: At doses of 0.1 to 3.0 mg/kg, clonal expansion of both CD4+ and CD8+ blood T cells was observed from baseline to week 6. The antigen specificity of the clonally expanded peripheral T cells was not determined. After ivuxolimab, more expanded clones were found on average in CD8+ T cells than in CD4+ T cells. In partial responders in the 0.1-3.0 mg/kg groups, normalized peripheral clonal expansion was found to be among the lowest, especially among CD8+ T cells. Low levels of normalized T-cell clonal expansion were also seen in some nonresponding patients.

For sequencing of the TCRbeta CDR3 region, genomic DNA was extracted from the sorted cells. TCRbeta CDR3 regions were sequenced using the immunoSEQ Assay. TCRdb's version of the immuneACCESS table is confined to in-frame rearrangements and falls short of the full clone set. An unresolved V gene accounts for under half of the shortfall where checked; the remainder is of unknown origin. The sample table contains about 73,000 clones; only one count was recorded for 90% to 95% of them. Clones ranked in the top ten supply 0.44% of the sample. The material was CD4+ or CD8+ T cells sorted from blood, obtained in a trial of the OX40 agonist ivuxolimab. This chain is built from TRBV5-4 and TRBJ2-5, with 11 junctional bases fitting TRBD1. This receptor was taken from an adult with an advanced solid tumor such as melanoma, head and neck, liver or kidney cancer. The nucleotides are TGTGCCAGCAGCTTGGCCGGGACAGGGGGAGAGACCCAGTACTTC. Its protein reads: CASSLAGTGGETQYF.